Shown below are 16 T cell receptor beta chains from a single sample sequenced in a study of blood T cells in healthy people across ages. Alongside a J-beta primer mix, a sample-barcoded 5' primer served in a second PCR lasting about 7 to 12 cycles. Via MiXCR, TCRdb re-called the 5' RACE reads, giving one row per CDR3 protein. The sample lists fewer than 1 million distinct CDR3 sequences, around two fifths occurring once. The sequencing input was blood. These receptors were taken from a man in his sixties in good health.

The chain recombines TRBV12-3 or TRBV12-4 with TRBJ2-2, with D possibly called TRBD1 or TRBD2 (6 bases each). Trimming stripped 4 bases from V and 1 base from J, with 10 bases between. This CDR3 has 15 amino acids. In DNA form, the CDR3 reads TGTGCCAGCAGTTGGGGGGCAGGGAACACCGGGGAGCTGTTTTTT. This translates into CASSWGAGNTGELFF.

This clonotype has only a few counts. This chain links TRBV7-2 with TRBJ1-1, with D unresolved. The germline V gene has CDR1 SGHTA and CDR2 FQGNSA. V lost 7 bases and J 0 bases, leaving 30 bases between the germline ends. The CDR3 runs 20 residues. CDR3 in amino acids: CASIPQTRLRRELLNTEAFF. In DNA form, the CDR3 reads TGTGCCAGCATCCCCCAAACTCGACTGAGACGGGAGCTCTTGAACACTGAAGCTTTCTTT.

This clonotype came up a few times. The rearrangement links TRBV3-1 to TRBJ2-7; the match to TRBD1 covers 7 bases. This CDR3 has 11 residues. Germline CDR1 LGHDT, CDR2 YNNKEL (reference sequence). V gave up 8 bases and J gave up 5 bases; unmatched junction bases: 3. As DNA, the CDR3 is TGTGCCAGCCGCGACAGGGACGAGCAGTACTTC. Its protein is CASRDRDEQYF.

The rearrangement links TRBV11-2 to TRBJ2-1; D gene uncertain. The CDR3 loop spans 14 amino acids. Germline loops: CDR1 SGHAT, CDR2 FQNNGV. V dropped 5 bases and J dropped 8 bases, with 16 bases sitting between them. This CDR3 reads CASSPGGPFHEQFF. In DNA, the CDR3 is TGTGCCAGCAGCCCAGGTGGCCCGTTCCATGAGCAGTTCTTC.

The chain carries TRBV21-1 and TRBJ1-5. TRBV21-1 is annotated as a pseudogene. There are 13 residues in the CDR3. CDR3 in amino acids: CASSKVANQPQHF. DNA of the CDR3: TGTGCCAGCAGCAAAGTTGCCAATCAGCCCCAGCATTTT.

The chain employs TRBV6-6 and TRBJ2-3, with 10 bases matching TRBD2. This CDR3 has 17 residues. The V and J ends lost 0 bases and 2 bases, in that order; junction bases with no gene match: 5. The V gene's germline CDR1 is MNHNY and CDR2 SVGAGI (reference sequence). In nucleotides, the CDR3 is TGTGCCAGCAGTTACTCGAGGCTAGCGGGGGTCACAGATACGCAGTATTTT. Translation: CASSYSRLAGVTDTQYF.

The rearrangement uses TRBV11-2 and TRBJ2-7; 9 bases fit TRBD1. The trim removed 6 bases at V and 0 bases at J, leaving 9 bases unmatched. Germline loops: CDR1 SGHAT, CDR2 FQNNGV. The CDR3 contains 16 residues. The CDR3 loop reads CASSFTGTGNSYEQYF. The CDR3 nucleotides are TGTGCCAGCAGTTTTACCGGGACAGGGAACTCCTACGAGCAGTACTTC.

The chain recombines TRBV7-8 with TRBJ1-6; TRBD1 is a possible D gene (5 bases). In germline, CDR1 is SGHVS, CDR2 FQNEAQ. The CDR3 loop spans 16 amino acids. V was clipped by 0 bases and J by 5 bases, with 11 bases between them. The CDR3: CASSLAVDSHNSPLHF. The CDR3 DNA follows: TGTGCCAGCAGCTTAGCCGTTGACAGTCATAATTCACCCCTCCACTTT.

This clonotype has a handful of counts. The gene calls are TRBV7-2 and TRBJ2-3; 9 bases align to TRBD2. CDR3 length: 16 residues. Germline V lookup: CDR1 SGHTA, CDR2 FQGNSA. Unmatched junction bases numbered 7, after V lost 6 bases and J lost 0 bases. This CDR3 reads CASRYSGGLSTDTQYF. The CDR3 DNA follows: TGTGCCAGCAGATATAGCGGGGGACTCAGCACAGATACGCAGTATTTT.

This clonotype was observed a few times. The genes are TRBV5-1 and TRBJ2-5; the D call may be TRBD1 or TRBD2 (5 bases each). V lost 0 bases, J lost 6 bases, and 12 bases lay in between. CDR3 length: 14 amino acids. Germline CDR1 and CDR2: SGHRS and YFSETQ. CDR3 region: CASSLGGDSKTQYF. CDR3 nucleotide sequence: TGCGCCAGCAGCTTGGGAGGGGATTCAAAGACCCAGTACTTC.

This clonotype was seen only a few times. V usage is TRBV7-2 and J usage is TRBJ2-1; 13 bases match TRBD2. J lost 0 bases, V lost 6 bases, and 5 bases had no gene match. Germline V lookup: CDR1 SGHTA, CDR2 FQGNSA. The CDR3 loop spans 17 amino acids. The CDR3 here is CASSRRLAGGSYNEQFF. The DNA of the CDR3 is TGTGCCAGCAGTCGTAGACTAGCGGGGGGCTCCTACAATGAGCAGTTCTTC.

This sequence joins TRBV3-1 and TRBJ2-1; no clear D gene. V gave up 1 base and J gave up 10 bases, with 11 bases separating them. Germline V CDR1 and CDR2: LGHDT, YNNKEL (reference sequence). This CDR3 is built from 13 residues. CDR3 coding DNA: TGTGCCAGCAGCCAAGGTAGGGTCCGGGAGCAGTTCTTC. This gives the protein CASSQGRVREQFF.

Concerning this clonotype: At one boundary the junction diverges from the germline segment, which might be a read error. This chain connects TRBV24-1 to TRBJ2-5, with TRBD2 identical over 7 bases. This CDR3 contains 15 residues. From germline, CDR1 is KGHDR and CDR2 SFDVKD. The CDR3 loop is CATSEAGPLGETQYF. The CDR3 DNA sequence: TGTGCCACTAGTGAAGCGGGGCCCCTCGGAGAGACCCAGTACTTC.

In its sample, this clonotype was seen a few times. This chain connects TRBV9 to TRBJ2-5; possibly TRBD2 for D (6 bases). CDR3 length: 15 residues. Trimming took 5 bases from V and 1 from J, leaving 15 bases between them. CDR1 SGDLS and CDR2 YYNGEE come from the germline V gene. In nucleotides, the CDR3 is TGTGCCAGCAGTGTGATGGGCGGGGTCCAAGAGACCCAGTACTTC. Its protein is CASSVMGGVQETQYF.

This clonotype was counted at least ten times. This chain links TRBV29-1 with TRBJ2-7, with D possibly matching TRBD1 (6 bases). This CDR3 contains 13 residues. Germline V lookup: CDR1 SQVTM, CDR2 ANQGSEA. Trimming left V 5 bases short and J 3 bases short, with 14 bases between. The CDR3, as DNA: TGCAGCGTTCGTGGGACACCGGACTACGAGCAGTACTTC. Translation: CSVRGTPDYEQYF.

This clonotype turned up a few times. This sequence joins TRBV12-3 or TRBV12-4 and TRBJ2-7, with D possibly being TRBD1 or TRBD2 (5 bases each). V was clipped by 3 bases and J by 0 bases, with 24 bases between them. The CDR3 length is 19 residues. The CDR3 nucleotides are TGTGCCAGCAGTTTGGATGACTCAACTGGGACGAGGAGCTCCTACGAGCAGTACTTC. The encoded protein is CASSLDDSTGTRSSYEQYF.